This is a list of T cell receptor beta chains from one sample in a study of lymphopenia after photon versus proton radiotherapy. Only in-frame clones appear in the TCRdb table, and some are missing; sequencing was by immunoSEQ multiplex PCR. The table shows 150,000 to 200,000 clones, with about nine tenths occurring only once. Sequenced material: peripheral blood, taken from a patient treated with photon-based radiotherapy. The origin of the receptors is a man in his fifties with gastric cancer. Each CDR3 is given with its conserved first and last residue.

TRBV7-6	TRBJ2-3	CASSLASADTQYF
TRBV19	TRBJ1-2	CASRPGGGRSYGYTF
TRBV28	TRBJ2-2	CASSLPLPGVLFF
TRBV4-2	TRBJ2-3	CASSQDMGLASRGTQYF
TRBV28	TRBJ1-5	CASFIVNQPQHF
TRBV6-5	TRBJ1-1	CASSYRGTGGYEAFF
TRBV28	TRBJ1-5	CASTDRGGQPQHF
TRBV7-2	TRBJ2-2	CASSFYRGAGELFF
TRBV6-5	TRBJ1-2	CASSFAAGPPGGYTF
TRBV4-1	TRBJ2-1	CASSHPSYNEQFF
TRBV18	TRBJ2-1	CASSPSADVNEQFF
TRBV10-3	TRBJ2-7	CAISETGATSEQYF
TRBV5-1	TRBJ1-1	CASSRRGQGAETEAFF
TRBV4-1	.	CASSPRPLRATYEQYF
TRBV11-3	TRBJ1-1	CASSSGISGTEAFF
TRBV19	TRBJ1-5	CASSMESRQPQHF
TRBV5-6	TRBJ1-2	CASSLGLGGDYGYTF
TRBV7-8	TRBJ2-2	CASSLKVSRNGELFF
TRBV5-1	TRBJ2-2	CASSFGGLAGVTGELFF
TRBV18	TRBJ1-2	CASSPDRTPYGYTF
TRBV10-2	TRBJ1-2	CASSATGYYGYTF
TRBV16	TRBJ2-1	CASSQSGRYNEQFF
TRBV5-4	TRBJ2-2	CASSPRTSGRGTGELFF
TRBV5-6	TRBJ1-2	CVSSLSYREGDYGYTF
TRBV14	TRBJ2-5	CASSQWGVKETQYF
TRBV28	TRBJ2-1	CASSSLAGGPPYNEQFF